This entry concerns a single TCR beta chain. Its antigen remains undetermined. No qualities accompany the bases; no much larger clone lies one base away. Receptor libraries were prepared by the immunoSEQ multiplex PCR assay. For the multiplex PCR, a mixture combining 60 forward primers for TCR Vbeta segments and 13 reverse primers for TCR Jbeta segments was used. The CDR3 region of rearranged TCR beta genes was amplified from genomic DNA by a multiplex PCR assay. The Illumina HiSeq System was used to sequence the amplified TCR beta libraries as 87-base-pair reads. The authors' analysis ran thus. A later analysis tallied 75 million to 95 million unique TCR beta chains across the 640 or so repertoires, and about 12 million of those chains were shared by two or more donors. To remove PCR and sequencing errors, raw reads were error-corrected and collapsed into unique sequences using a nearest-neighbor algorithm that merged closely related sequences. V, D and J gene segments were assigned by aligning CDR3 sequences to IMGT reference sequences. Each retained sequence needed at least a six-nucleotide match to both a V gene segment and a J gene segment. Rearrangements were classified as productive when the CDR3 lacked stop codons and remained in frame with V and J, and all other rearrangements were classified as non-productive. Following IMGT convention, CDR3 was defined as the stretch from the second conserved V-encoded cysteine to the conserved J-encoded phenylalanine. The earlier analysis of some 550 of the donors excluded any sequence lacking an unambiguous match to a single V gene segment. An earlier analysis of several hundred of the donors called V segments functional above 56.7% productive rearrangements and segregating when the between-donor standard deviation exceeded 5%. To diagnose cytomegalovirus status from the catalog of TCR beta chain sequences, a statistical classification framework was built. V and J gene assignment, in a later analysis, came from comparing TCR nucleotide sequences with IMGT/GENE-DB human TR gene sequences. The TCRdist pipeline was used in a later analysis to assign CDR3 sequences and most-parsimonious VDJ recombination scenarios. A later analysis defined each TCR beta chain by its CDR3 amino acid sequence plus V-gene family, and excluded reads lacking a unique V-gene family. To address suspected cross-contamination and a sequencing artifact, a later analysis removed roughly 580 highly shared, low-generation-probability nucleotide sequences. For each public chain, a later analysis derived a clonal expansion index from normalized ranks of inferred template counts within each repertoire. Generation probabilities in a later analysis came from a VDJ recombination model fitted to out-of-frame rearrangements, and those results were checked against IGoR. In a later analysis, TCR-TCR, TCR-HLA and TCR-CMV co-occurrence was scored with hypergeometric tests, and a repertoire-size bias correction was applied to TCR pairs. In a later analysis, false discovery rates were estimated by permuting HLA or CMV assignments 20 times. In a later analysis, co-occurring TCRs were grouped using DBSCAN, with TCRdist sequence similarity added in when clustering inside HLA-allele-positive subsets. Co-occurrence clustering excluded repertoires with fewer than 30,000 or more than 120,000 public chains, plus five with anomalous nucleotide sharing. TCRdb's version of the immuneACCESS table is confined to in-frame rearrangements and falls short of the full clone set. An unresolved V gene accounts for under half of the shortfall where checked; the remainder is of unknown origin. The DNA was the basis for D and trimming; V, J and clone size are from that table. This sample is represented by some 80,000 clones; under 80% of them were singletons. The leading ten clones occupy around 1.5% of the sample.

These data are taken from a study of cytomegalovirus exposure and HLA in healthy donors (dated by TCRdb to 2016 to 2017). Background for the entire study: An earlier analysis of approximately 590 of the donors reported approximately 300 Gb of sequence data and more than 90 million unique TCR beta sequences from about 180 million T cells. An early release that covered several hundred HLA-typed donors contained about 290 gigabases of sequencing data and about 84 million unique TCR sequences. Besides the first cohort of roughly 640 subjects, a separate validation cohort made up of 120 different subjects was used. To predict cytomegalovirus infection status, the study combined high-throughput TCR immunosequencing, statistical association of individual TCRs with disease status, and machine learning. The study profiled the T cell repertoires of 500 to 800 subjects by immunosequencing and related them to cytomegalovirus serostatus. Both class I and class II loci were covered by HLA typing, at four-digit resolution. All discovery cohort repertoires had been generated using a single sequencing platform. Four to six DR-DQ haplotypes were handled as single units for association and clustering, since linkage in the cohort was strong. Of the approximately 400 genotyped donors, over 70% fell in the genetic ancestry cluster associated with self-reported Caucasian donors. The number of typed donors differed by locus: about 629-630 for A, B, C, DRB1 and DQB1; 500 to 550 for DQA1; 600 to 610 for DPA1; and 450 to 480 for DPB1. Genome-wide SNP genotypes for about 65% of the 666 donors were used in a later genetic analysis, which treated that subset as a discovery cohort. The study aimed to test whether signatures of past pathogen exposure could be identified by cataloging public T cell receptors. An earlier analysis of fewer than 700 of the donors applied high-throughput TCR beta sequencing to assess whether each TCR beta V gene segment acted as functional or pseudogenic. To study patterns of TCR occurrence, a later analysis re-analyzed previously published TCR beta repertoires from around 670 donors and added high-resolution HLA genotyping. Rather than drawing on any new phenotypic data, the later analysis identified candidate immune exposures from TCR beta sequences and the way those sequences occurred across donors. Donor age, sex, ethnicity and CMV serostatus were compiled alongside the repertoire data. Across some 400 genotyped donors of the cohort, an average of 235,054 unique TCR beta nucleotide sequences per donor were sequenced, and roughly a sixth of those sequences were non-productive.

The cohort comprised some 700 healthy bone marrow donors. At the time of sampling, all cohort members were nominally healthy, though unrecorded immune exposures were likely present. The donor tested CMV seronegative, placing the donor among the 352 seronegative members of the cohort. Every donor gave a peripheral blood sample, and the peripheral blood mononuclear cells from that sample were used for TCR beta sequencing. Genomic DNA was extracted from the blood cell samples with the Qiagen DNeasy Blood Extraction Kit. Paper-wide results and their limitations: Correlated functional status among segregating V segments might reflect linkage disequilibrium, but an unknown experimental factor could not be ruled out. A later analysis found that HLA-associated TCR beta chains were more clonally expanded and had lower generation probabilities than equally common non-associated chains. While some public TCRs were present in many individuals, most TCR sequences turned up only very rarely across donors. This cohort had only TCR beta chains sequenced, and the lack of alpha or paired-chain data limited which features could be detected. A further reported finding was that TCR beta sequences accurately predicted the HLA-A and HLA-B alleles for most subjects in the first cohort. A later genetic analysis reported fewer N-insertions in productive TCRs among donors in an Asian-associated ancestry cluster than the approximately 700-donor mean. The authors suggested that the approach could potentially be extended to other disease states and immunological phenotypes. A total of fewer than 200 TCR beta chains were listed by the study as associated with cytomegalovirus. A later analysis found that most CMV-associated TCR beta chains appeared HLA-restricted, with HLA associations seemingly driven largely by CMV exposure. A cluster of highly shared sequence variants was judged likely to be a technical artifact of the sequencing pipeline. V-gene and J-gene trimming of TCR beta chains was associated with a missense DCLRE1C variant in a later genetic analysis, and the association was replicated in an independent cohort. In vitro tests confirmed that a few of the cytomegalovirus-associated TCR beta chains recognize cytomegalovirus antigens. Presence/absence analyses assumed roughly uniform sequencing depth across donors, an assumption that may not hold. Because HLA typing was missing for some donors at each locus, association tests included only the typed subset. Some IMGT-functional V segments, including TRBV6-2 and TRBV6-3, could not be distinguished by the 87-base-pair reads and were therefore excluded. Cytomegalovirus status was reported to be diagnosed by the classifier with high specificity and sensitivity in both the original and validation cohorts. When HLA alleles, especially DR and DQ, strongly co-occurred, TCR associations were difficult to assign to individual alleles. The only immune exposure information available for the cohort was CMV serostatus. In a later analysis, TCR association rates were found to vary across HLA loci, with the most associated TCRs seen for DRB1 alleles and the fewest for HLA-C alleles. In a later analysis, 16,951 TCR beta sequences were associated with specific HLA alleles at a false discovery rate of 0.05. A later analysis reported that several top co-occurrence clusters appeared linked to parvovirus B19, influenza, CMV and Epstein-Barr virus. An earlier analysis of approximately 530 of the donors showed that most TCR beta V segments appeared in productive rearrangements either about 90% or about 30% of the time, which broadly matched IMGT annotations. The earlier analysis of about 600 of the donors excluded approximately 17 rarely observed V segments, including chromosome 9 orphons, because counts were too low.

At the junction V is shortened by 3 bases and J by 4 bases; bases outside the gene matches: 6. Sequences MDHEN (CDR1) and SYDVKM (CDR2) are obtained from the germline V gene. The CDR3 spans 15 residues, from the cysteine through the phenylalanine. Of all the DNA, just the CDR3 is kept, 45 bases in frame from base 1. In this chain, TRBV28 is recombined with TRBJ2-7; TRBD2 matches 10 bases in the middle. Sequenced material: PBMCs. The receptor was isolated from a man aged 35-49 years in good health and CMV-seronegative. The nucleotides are TGTGCCAGCAGTTTCAGCGGGAGGGCCGGGTACGAGCAGTACTTC. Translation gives CASSFSGRAGYEQYF.